Ten or more counts support the clone carrying this TCR beta chain. The germline CDR1 and CDR2 sequences are LGHDT and YNNKEL (reference sequence). V was clipped by 4 bases and J by 7 bases; unmatched bases: 9. The CDR3 is made up of 14 amino acids. Amplified regions were TCR beta CDR3 sequences from RNA transcripts. The TCR CDR3 was amplified in a first-round RT-PCR using the HTBI primer set. TCRdb itself ran the multiplex PCR reads through MiXCR, one entry per CDR3 protein. This sample has roughly 500,000 distinct CDR3 sequences, with about 20% found just once. The data derive from a study of T cells in Graves' hyperthyroidism and ophthalmopathy.

Material for sequencing was blood. The rearrangement links TRBV3-1 to TRBJ1-1; the match to TRBD1 covers 7 bases. The receptor comes from a woman between 65 and 79 years old with Graves' ophthalmopathy. CDR3 region: CASSRTTGYVEAFF. In nucleotides, the CDR3 is TGTGCCAGCAGCCGCACGACAGGGTATGTTGAAGCTTTCTTT. The full variable domain, in which reference TRBV3-1 and TRBJ1-1 provide the parts outside the CDR3, is DTAVSQTPKYLVTQMGNDKSIKCEQNLGHDTMYWYKQDSKKFLKIMFSYNNKELIINETVPNRFSPKSPDKAHLNLHINSLELGDSAVYFCASSRTTGYVEAFFGQGTRLTVV.